This paragraph covers one T cell receptor (beta chain) sequence. The data were produced by immunoSEQ multiplex PCR, yet TCRdb's version contains in-frame clones alone and is incomplete. The sample has roughly 420,000 clones, more than 75% seen once. This sample is part of a study of blood T cell repertoires in COVID-19. CDR3 length: 16 residues. Germline CDR1 MGHRA, CDR2 YSYEKL. V dropped 4 bases and J dropped 0 bases, with 15 bases sitting between them. The J gene is TRBJ1-1, the V gene TRBV4-1, with a weak D call TRBD1 (6 bases). This sequence originates from a woman in her 30s with acute COVID-19. Sequences were obtained from PBMCs or T cells enriched from blood (not recorded which). The CDR3 spells CASSPGTDSMNTEAFF. The DNA of the CDR3 is TGCGCCAGCAGCCCGGGAACGGACAGTATGAACACTGAAGCTTTCTTT.